The 14 T cell receptor beta chains below come from one sample, sequenced in a study of T cells in localized non-small cell lung cancer. Clones were read by immunoSEQ multiplex PCR, and TCRdb kept only the in-frame ones, dropping some. The table has about 39,000 clones, around 75% seen once; the top ten hold about 35%. The sample consisted of PBMCs, taken before any cancer treatment. These receptors originate from a woman between 40 and 69 years old with stage II squamous cell lung carcinoma.

This chain connects TRBV4-2 to TRBJ2-2; D remains unclear. The germline V gene has CDR1 LGHNA and CDR2 YNFKEQ. The ends were cut back, 1 base at V and 0 bases at J, with 12 bases in the middle. The CDR3 spans 17 residues. CDR3 DNA sequence: TGTGCCAGCAGCCAAGCAGAAGGTACTCCGAACACCGGGGAGCTGTTTTTT. It specifies CASSQAEGTPNTGELFF.

CDR3 nucleotide sequence: TGTGCCAGCGAAGGACTGACGGTGTCGTCCCTCCACTTT. Residues: CASEGLTVSSLHF. This sequence joins TRBV6-1 and TRBJ1-6; D remains unclear. Germline values: CDR1 MNHNS, CDR2 SASEGT. There are 13 residues in the CDR3. Trimming removed 8 bases at V and 14 bases at J, with 19 bases between.

The rearrangement joins TRBV7-2 to TRBJ2-2, with D maybe TRBD2 (5 bases). The CDR3 extends over 14 amino acids. V lost 3 bases to trimming and J lost 0 bases, with 5 bases between them. Germline CDR1 reads SGHTA; CDR2 reads FQGNSA. The CDR3 protein is CASSLDSNTGELFF. CDR3 in DNA: TGTGCCAGCAGCTTGGACTCGAACACCGGGGAGCTGTTTTTT.

This chain uses TRBV4-2 with TRBJ1-2; 11 bases align to TRBD1. The CDR3 loop spans 15 amino acids. In germline, CDR1 is LGHNA, CDR2 YNFKEQ. Germline trimming cut 4 bases from V and 8 bases from J; bases unmatched to any gene: 9. Written as DNA, the CDR3 is TGTGCCAGCAGCCTTTCCGGGACAGGGGGTAAGGGCTACACCTTC. Amino acid sequence: CASSLSGTGGKGYTF.

The rearrangement links TRBV5-1 to TRBJ1-1; possibly TRBD1 for D (6 bases). The CDR3 is made up of 15 amino acids. Germline assignment: CDR1 SGHRS and CDR2 YFSETQ. Trimming took 4 bases from V and 3 from J, leaving 16 bases between them. CDR3 region: CASSRGGGEDTEAFF. DNA of the CDR3: TGCGCCAGCAGCAGGGGAGGGGGAGAAGACACTGAAGCTTTCTTT.

The chain combines TRBV5-1 with TRBJ1-1; D not certain. Germline CDR1 and CDR2: SGHRS and YFSETQ. The CDR3 has 13 residues. V lost 0 bases and J 9 bases, leaving 12 bases between the germline ends. CDR3 coding DNA: TGCGCCAGCAGCTTGGCTGGAGGTGTGAAAGCTTTCTTT. Encoded protein: CASSLAGGVKAFF.

This clone came up a few times. This chain links TRBV18 with TRBJ1-4; D ambiguous. Deletions cut 10 bases from V and 3 bases from J, with 21 bases between. The CDR3 loop spans 16 amino acids. CDR1 is KGHSH, CDR2 LQKENI, per germline. CDR3 sequence (DNA): TGTGCCACATCCCTCACCCCGGGAAACTCTAATGAAAAACTGTTTTTT. It encodes CATSLTPGNSNEKLFF.

The rearrangement uses TRBV7-9 and TRBJ2-1; unclear D gene. V was shortened by 1 base and J by 3 bases, with 7 bases between the two germline ends. CDR1 and CDR2 from the germline V gene are SEHNR and FQNEAQ (reference sequence). The CDR3 runs to 14 residues. In nucleotides, the CDR3 is TGTGCCAGCAGCTTAGAGACCATCTACAATGAGCAGTTCTTC. Its translation is CASSLETIYNEQFF.

The gene calls are TRBV18 and TRBJ2-3, with D unclear. V shed 6 bases and J shed 1 base, with 11 bases lying between them. CDR1 is KGHSH, CDR2 LQKENI, per germline. This CDR3 has 14 residues. CDR3 loop: CASSPSRGTDTQYF. Written as DNA, the CDR3 is TGTGCCAGCTCTCCTTCTAGGGGCACAGATACGCAGTATTTT. The full variable domain, with the rest looked up from reference TRBV18 and TRBJ2-3, is NAGVMQNPRHLVRRRGQEARLRCSPMKGHSHVYWYRQLPEEGLKFMVYLQKENIIDESGMPKERFSAEFPKEGPSILRIQQVVRGDSAAYFCASSPSRGTDTQYFGPGTRLTVL.

The rearrangement uses TRBV29-1 and TRBJ2-7, with D perhaps being TRBD1 or TRBD2 (5 bases each). Trimming left V 7 bases short and J 7 bases short, with 14 bases between. The germline V gene encodes CDR1 SQVTM and CDR2 ANQGSEA. This CDR3 comprises 11 residues. CDR3 in amino acids: CSGLWGFEQYV. The CDR3 bases are TGCAGCGGGTTGTGGGGGTTTGAGCAGTACGTC.

For this clone: The sample contains more than one DNA sequence encoding this CDR3. This chain joins TRBV5-6 and TRBJ1-2, with 7 bases aligning to TRBD1. CDR1 SGHDT and CDR2 YYEEEE come from the germline V gene. The junction had 3 bases not matched to a gene; V was cut back by 2 bases and J by 5 bases. The CDR3 is 13 amino acids. DNA of the CDR3: TGTGCCAGCAGCTTCGGACAGGAGTATGGCTACACCTTC. Its protein product is CASSFGQEYGYTF.

There are a few counts of this clone. The chain couples TRBV6-6 to TRBJ2-1; D unclear. Germline loops: CDR1 MNHNY, CDR2 SVGAGI (reference sequence). This CDR3 has 13 residues. Trimming pared 3 bases from V and 6 bases from J, leaving 9 bases between. CDR3 DNA sequence: TGTGCCAGCAGTTATAAGGGATCCAATGAGCAGTTCTTC. Translated: CASSYKGSNEQFF.

This clone occurred once. The rearrangement uses TRBV6-5 and TRBJ1-2; 7 bases line up with TRBD1. Germline CDR1 is MNHEY and CDR2 is SVGAGI. The CDR3 is made up of 14 amino acids. V shed 5 bases, J shed 5 bases, and the junction held 8 bases outside the gene matches. CDR3 sequence: CASSQTSTGYGYTF. CDR3 in DNA: TGTGCCAGCAGTCAAACCTCGACAGGGTATGGCTACACCTTC.

This clone was counted only a few times. The chain employs TRBV7-8 and TRBJ2-3, with D perhaps TRBD2 (5 bases). Germline V gives CDR1 SGHVS, CDR2 FQNEAQ. The CDR3 covers 16 residues. V was trimmed by 4 bases and J by 3 bases, leaving 17 bases between them. The CDR3 here is CASSSWSGISTDTQYF. The CDR3 coding sequence is TGTGCCAGCAGCTCCTGGTCGGGGATTAGTACAGATACGCAGTATTTT.